This T cell receptor beta chain appears in the sequencing data of a study of blood T cell repertoires in COVID-19. Study information: The United States, Italy and Spain supplied acute and convalescent COVID-19 samples. T cells, B-cell-depleted T cells, or PBMCs provided the cDNA or gDNA that served as material.

Original analysis: Reference gene primer amplification yielded estimated nucleated cell counts. Only in-frame clones appear in the TCRdb table, and some are missing; sequencing was by immunoSEQ multiplex PCR. That table is the source of V, J and clone size, and D and trimming were worked out from the DNA. The data show about 280,000 clones, around 85% seen once. Trimming left V 0 bases short and J 9 bases short, with 8 bases between. The CDR3 runs 11 residues. CDR1 DFQATT and CDR2 SNEGSKA come from the germline V gene (reference sequence). This TCR was recovered from a woman in her seventies with acute or convalescent COVID-19. Sample: peripheral blood. The chain couples TRBV20-1 to TRBJ1-1; D unclear. The CDR3, as DNA: TGCAGTGCTAGAGAACCAGGAAAAGCTTTCTTT. Translation gives CSAREPGKAFF.